The 2 T cell receptor beta chains in this list originate from one sample, sequenced in a study of blood T cells in healthy people across ages. It was with a sample-barcoded 5' primer and a J-beta primer mix that a second PCR of roughly 6 to 12 cycles was run. A single record per CDR3 protein comes from TCRdb applying MiXCR to the 5' RACE reads. The repertoire holds about 640,000 distinct CDR3 sequences, with roughly 50% as singletons. Sequenced input: blood. The receptors come from a man aged 55-75 years in good health.

V and J are TRBV11-2 and TRBJ2-5, with 11 bases lining up with TRBD2. Losses at the gene ends were 5 bases for V and 0 bases for J; bases not matched to a gene: 11. The germline V gene encodes CDR1 SGHAT and CDR2 FQNNGV. There are 18 residues in the CDR3. This CDR3 reads CASSRGVAGGLYQETQYF. CDR3 bases: TGTGCCAGCAGCCGAGGGGTAGCGGGGGGGTTGTACCAAGAGACCCAGTACTTC.

The chain carries TRBV6-5 and TRBJ2-5; no clear D. There are 14 residues in the CDR3. Germline CDR1 and CDR2: MNHEY and SVGAGI. The ends were cut back, 5 bases at V and 3 bases at J, with 13 bases in the middle. The CDR3 DNA reads TGTGCCAGCAGTCAGACACTGGCCAAAGAGACCCAGTACTTC. Translated, it gives CASSQTLAKETQYF.